This TCR beta chain came from a study of vaccination effects on CD4 cells after COVID-19. Sequenced by immunoSEQ multiplex PCR; TCRdb stores in-frame clones only, minus some. The sample lists 45,000 to 70,000 clones, 76% seen once, with around 5.5% in the top ten. For this clone: Its matching antigen is unknown.

The CDR3 spans 13 residues. The V end lost 3 bases, the J end lost 1 base, and 6 bases lay between the germline ends. Looked up from germline, CDR1 is SGHAT and CDR2 is FQDESV (reference sequence). After expansion with viral peptide pools in the ViraFEST assay, antigen-specific CD4+ T cells were sequenced. CD4+ T cells were isolated after 10 days of culture. By PCR, the person was confirmed to have had SARS-CoV-2 infection between March and December 2020. Sequences were derived from CD4+ T cells from PBMCs cultured with HIV peptides, sampled before COVID-19 vaccination. Subset denoted: HIV-1 Nef peptide pool negative control/reference culture. The sequence was obtained from a human donor who had a prior SARS-CoV-2 infection. The rearrangement joins TRBV11-1 to TRBJ1-1; no clear D gene. The CDR3 protein is CASSFQANTEAFF. CDR3 in DNA: TGTGCCAGCAGCTTTCAGGCGAACACTGAAGCTTTCTTT.